A single T cell receptor (beta chain) is shown here with its context. No antigen is known for it. The sample is drawn from a study of blood T cells in healthy people across ages. The CDR3 loop spans 16 amino acids. Germline V gene lookup returns CDR1 DFQATT and CDR2 SNEGSKA (reference sequence). Trimming at V came to 3 bases and at J to 3 bases, leaving 6 bases not matched to a gene. Whole-study results and caveats: Naive T cell percentage strongly correlated with TCR beta diversity. Age brought a roughly linear fall in TCR beta diversity measured per million T cells.

The authors isolated at least 6 million PBMCs per sample. Sample-barcoded 5' priming and a J-beta primer mix drove a second PCR of 7 to 11 cycles. TCRdb independently ran MiXCR on the 5' RACE reads; one entry per CDR3 protein. The table records 630,000 or so distinct CDR3 sequences, about 34% of them present only once. The sequence was collected from a woman older than 75 in good health. Sequenced: blood. The chain couples TRBV20-1 to TRBJ2-5; 14 bases line up with TRBD2. The CDR3 sequence: CSASLTSGGAEETQYF. CDR3 sequence (DNA): TGCAGTGCTAGCTTGACTAGCGGGGGGGCCGAAGAGACCCAGTACTTC.